These T cell receptor beta chains were read from a single sample in a study of molecular identifiers for immune sequencing clone quantification. MiXCR was run by TCRdb on the PCR reads, yielding one entry per CDR3 protein. The sample lists over 600,000 distinct CDR3 sequences; just under 20% were seen once. The sequenced material came from naive CD8+ T cells from blood, with Jurkat cell RNA spiked in. These receptors all come from a human donor in good health. Some libraries in this study had Jurkat cell RNA spiked in. Each CDR3 is given with its conserved first and last residue. Fields, in order: D gene, clone size, J gene, V gene, CDR3 protein, CDR3 DNA. The D gene is left open where the match is weak. Not every row has a clone size; where given, it reads once, few, many or a size class.

TRBD1 . TRBJ2-2 TRBV7-9 CASSTRDRGSNGELFF TGTGCCAGCAGCACCCGGGACAGGGGCTCTAACGGGGAGCTGTTTTTT
. many TRBJ2-5 TRBV5-1 CASSFDGNQETQYF TGCGCCAGCAGCTTTGATGGTAACCAAGAGACCCAGTACTTC
. few TRBJ2-1 TRBV20-1 CSARDSGTYKNEQFF TGCAGTGCTAGAGATTCTGGGACCTACAAGAATGAGCAGTTCTTC
TRBD2 many TRBJ2-3 TRBV20-1 CSARESRTSGKVDTQYF TGCAGTGCTAGAGAGTCTAGAACTAGCGGGAAGGTAGATACGCAGTATTTT
. few TRBJ2-5 TRBV7-9 CASSLDRTQYF TGTGCCAGCAGCTTAGATCGGACCCAGTACTTC
. many TRBJ2-1 TRBV30 CAWSATSKVDEQFF TGTGCCTGGAGCGCGACTAGTAAGGTCGATGAGCAGTTCTTC
TRBD1 few TRBJ2-7 TRBV13 CASSQPGQTYEQYF TGTGCCAGCAGCCAACCGGGACAGACCTACGAGCAGTACTTC
TRBD2 few TRBJ2-7 TRBV12-3/TRBV12-4 CASSGLGIPYEQYF TGTGCCAGCAGTGGACTAGGGATACCCTACGAGCAGTACTTC
. many TRBJ1-1 TRBV3-1 CASSQGSGDTEAFF TGTGCCAGCAGCCAAGGGTCAGGGGACACTGAAGCTTTCTTT
. many TRBJ1-5 TRBV12-3/TRBV12-4 CASSFSYHTGNQPQHF TGTGCCAGCAGTTTCTCTTATCACACAGGGAATCAGCCCCAGCATTTT
. many TRBJ2-7 TRBV10-3 CAISPSYEQYF TGTGCCATCAGTCCATCCTACGAGCAGTACTTC
. . TRBJ2-1 TRBV7-9 CASSLTGRVDNEQFF TGTGCCAGCAGCTTAACCGGGAGAGTAGATAATGAGCAGTTCTTC
. . TRBJ2-5 TRBV5-6 CASSFVRDPQYQTQYF TGTGCCAGCAGCTTTGTTCGTGACCCCCAATATCAGACCCAGTACTTC
TRBD2 many TRBJ2-5 TRBV14 CASSQLTSGEETQYF TGTGCCAGCAGCCAATTGACTAGCGGGGAGGAGACCCAGTACTTC
. few TRBJ1-1 TRBV4-1 CASSQSSFDRGRAFF TGCGCCAGCAGCCAAAGCTCATTTGATCGTGGACGAGCTTTCTTT
. many TRBJ2-7 TRBV27 CASSLYSEGYEQYF TGTGCCAGCAGTTTATATTCCGAAGGGTACGAGCAGTACTTC
. . TRBJ1-4 TRBV20-1 CSARETDATNEKLFF TGCAGTGCTAGAGAGACAGATGCAACTAATGAAAAACTGTTTTTT
. many TRBJ2-1 TRBV19 CASSISTGPALHNEQFF TGTGCCAGTAGTATCTCGACGGGGCCCGCTCTACACAATGAGCAGTTCTTC
. many TRBJ1-5 TRBV27 CASSLTVESNQPQHF TGTGCCAGCAGTTTGACAGTGGAAAGCAATCAGCCCCAGCATTTT
. . TRBJ1-1 TRBV7-9 CTSSFWPGPMNTEAFF TGTACCAGCAGCTTCTGGCCGGGACCTATGAACACTGAAGCTTTCTTT
TRBD1 many TRBJ1-1 TRBV9 CASSFQGTAEAFF TGTGCCAGCAGCTTCCAGGGGACAGCTGAAGCTTTCTTT
. many TRBJ2-3 TRBV11-3 CASSHGVGFPDTQYF TGTGCCAGCAGCCACGGAGTAGGGTTCCCAGATACGCAGTATTTT
TRBD2 many TRBJ2-2 TRBV7-9 CASSFGGLAGGTGELFF TGTGCCAGCAGCTTCGGTGGACTAGCGGGAGGCACCGGGGAGCTGTTTTTT
. . TRBJ1-1 TRBV6-6 CASSCGQNTAAFF TGTGCCAGCAGTTGCGGACAGAACACTGCAGCTTTCTTT
. few TRBJ2-2 TRBV18 CASSPDYVGNTGELFF TGTGCCAGCTCACCCGATTACGTGGGGAACACCGGGGAGCTGTTTTTT
. many TRBJ1-1 TRBV2 CASREDRNTEAFF TGTGCCAGCAGGGAGGACAGGAACACTGAAGCTTTCTTT
TRBD2 few TRBJ2-7 TRBV4-2 CASSQYSGTSYEQYF TGTGCCAGCAGCCAATACAGCGGGACTTCCTACGAGCAGTACTTC
TRBD1 many TRBJ1-2 TRBV12-3/TRBV12-4 CASSSPGTVNYGYTF TGTGCCAGCAGTTCTCCCGGGACAGTCAACTATGGCTACACCTTC